This is a list of T cell receptor beta chains from one sample in a study of neurological immune-mediated disorders. Each CDR3 protein is one row after TCRdb ran MiXCR on the 5' RACE reads. The repertoire holds some 41,000 distinct CDR3 sequences, with about 14% as singletons. Sample: CD4+ T cells from blood. These receptors all come from a woman aged 55-69 years with HTLV-1-associated myelopathy (HAM/TSP). CDR3s include the opening cysteine and the closing phenylalanine or tryptophan. Fields, in order: J gene, clone size, V gene, D gene, CDR3 DNA, CDR3 protein. D genes are given only for firm matches. Not every row has a clone size; where given, it reads once, few, many or a size class.

TRBJ2-3 | many | TRBV20-1 | . | TGCAGTGCTAGAGCCGGCGGGGGCACAGATACGCAGTATTTT | CSARAGGGTDTQYF
TRBJ1-2 | once | TRBV28 | . | TGTGCCAGCAGTAATGACACGGAGTTCTATGGCTACACCTTC | CASSNDTEFYGYTF
TRBJ2-2 | few | TRBV12-3/TRBV12-4 | TRBD2 | TGTGTCAGCCGCGGGAGCGGGGGCTCCAGCGGTGAGCTGTTTTTT | CVSRGSGGSSGELFF
TRBJ1-1 | . | TRBV6-5 | . | TGTGCCAGCAGGTCAGGGGCTTTGAACACTGAAGCTTTCTTT | CASRSGALNTEAFF
TRBJ2-7 | many | TRBV29-1 | . | TGCAGCGTTGGGGGGGGGCCTACCTACGAGCAGTACTTC | CSVGGGPTYEQYF
TRBJ2-3 | medium-sized | TRBV5-1 | . | TGCGCCAGCAGCCCCCGGGCCGCCTACACAGATACGCAGTATTTT | CASSPRAAYTDTQYF
TRBJ1-3 | many | TRBV6-5 | . | TGTGCCAGCAGTCTCATGAGCTCTGGAAACACCATATATTTT | CASSLMSSGNTIYF
TRBJ2-1 | . | TRBV7-6 | TRBD2 | TGTGCCAGCAGCTTAGATGGACTAGCGGGGAATGAGCAGTTCTTC | CASSLDGLAGNEQFF
TRBJ2-7 | many | TRBV20-1 | . | TGCAGTGCTAGAGAGTGGGGGAGCTCCTACGAGCAGTACTTC | CSAREWGSSYEQYF
TRBJ1-4 | many | TRBV5-1 | . | TGCGCCAGCAGCATAACTACAGGGACAACTAATGAAAAACTGTTTTTT | CASSITTGTTNEKLFF
TRBJ1-6 | . | TRBV6-6 | TRBD1 | TGTGCCAGCGGGACAGGGGGATATTCACCCCTCCACTTT | CASGTGGYSPLHF
TRBJ2-2 | many | TRBV5-1 | TRBD2 | TGCGCCAGCAGCTTCTTAGCGGGGGCAAACACCGGGGAGCTGTTTTTT | CASSFLAGANTGELFF
TRBJ2-3 | . | TRBV20-1 | TRBD2 | TGCAGTGCTAGACGAGGTAGCGGGGGGGCATCAGATACGCAGTATTTT | CSARRGSGGASDTQYF
TRBJ2-2 | many | TRBV7-9 | . | TGTGCCAGCAGCCCTAGTAGCGCGGGCGGGGAGCTGTTTTTT | CASSPSSAGGELFF
TRBJ1-1 | many | TRBV12-3/TRBV12-4 | . | TGTGCCAGCAGTTTCCCGTTCATGAACACTGAAGCTTTCTTT | CASSFPFMNTEAFF
TRBJ1-6 | many | TRBV7-6 | TRBD1 | TGTGCCAGCAGCCCCTCGACAGGGGGCGAGAATTCACCCCTCCACTTT | CASSPSTGGENSPLHF
TRBJ2-3 | many | TRBV5-1 | . | TGCGCCAGCAGCCCGGTACAGGCTAGCACAGATACGCAGTATTTT | CASSPVQASTDTQYF
TRBJ2-5 | medium-sized | TRBV20-1 | . | TGCAGTGCTACGAAGGACTCACAAGAGACCCAGTACTTC | CSATKDSQETQYF
TRBJ2-2 | many | TRBV7-2 | . | TGTGCCAGCAGCTTAGCCCGGGCAGGGGACACCGGGGAGCTGTTTTTT | CASSLARAGDTGELFF
TRBJ2-1 | . | TRBV7-7 | TRBD2 | TGTGCCAGCAGCCCTAGCGGGGGGGCCTCTGAGCAGTTCTTC | CASSPSGGASEQFF
TRBJ2-1 | many | TRBV6-2/TRBV6-3 | TRBD2 | TGTGCCAGCAGTTACGAGGGGGGACTAGCGATTTACAATGAGCAGTTCTTC | CASSYEGGLAIYNEQFF
TRBJ1-1 | many | TRBV18 | . | TGTGCCAGCTCACCACCGGTGGGGTTAGGGAACACTGAAGCTTTCTTT | CASSPPVGLGNTEAFF
TRBJ2-3 | many | TRBV10-3 | TRBD2 | TGTGCCATCAGTACTAGCGGGGGGGCAGATACGCAGTATTTT | CAISTSGGADTQYF
TRBJ1-1 | many | TRBV5-1 | . | TGCGCCAGCAACAACGGCGCGTCTAACACTGAAGCTTTCTTT | CASNNGASNTEAFF
TRBJ2-5 | once | TRBV20-1 | TRBD1 | TGCAGTGCTAGAGCGGGCAGGGGGCGAGAGACCCAGTACTTC | CSARAGRGRETQYF